This is a list of T cell receptor beta chains from one sample in a study of OX40 agonist ivuxolimab in advanced cancers. Using immunoSEQ multiplex PCR, the repertoire was profiled, and TCRdb retains in-frame clones only, with some absent. The sample holds fewer than 85,000 clones; approximately 80% are singletons and the top ten take around 1.8%. The sequencing here drew on CD4+ or CD8+ T cells sorted from blood, taken in a trial of the OX40 agonist ivuxolimab. These receptors were taken from an adult with an advanced solid tumor such as melanoma, head and neck, liver or kidney cancer. The CDR3 runs from the conserved cysteine through the conserved F or W. A D gene is named only where the DNA matches it firmly.

DNA: TGTGCCAGCAGTGACAGGGGAGGCTACGAGCAGTACTTC
CDR3: CASSDRGGYEQYF
D: -
V: TRBV2
J: TRBJ2-7

DNA: TGTGCCAGCACTCTCTATAGGGGGGGTTGGAATGAAAAACTGTTTTTT
CDR3: CASTLYRGGWNEKLFF
D: -
V: TRBV28
J: TRBJ1-4

DNA: TGTGCCAGCTCACTTGGACCGAGCTCCTACGAGCAGTACTTC
CDR3: CASSLGPSSYEQYF
D: -
V: TRBV18
J: TRBJ2-7

DNA: TGTGCCAGCACACGGGTAGGGGAGACCCAGTACTTC
CDR3: CASTRVGETQYF
D: -
V: TRBV7-8
J: TRBJ2-5

DNA: TGTGCCTGGAGTGTACTCCCCGGCACTAACTATGGCTACACCTTC
CDR3: CAWSVLPGTNYGYTF
D: -
V: TRBV30
J: TRBJ1-2

DNA: TGCGCCAGCAGCCCGCTCGACGGAGCAGATACGCAGTATTTT
CDR3: CASSPLDGADTQYF
D: -
V: TRBV5-1
J: TRBJ2-3

DNA: TGCGCCAGCAGCCAAGATGCAGGGGGGTTGGCTGGGGCCAACGTCCTGACTTTC
CDR3: CASSQDAGGLAGANVLTF
D: -
V: TRBV4-3
J: TRBJ2-6

DNA: TGTGCCAGCAGTTCCAACTACGAGCAGTACTTC
CDR3: CASSSNYEQYF
D: -
V: TRBV6-5
J: TRBJ2-7

DNA: TGCGCCAGCATCATCCCACTAGCGGGAGCCTACGAGCAGTACTTC
CDR3: CASIIPLAGAYEQYF
D: TRBD2
V: TRBV10-2
J: TRBJ2-7

DNA: TGTGCCAGCGGACCTCCACCTACACCAGATACGCAGTATTTT
CDR3: CASGPPPTPDTQYF
D: -
V: TRBV21-1
J: TRBJ2-3

DNA: TGTGCCAGCAGTTTAGGCAGAGGAACAGATACGCAGTATTTT
CDR3: CASSLGRGTDTQYF
D: -
V: TRBV27
J: TRBJ2-3

DNA: TGTGCCAGCTCTCACGACGGTCCCCGGGAGACCCAGTACTTC
CDR3: CASSHDGPRETQYF
D: -
V: TRBV18
J: TRBJ2-5

DNA: TGTGCCAGTAGACCCGGGACCCCACTACTACGGACTACGGGGCAGTACTTC
CDR3: CASRPGTPLLRTTGQYF
D: -
V: TRBV28
J: TRBJ2-7

DNA: TGTGCCAGCAGTCGAACCTTCCCGGGACTAGCAACCTACGAGCAGTACTTC
CDR3: CASSRTFPGLATYEQYF
D: TRBD2
V: TRBV27
J: TRBJ2-7

DNA: TGTGCCAGCAGTTTAGGGGGGGTAGCCTACGAGCAGTACTTC
CDR3: CASSLGGVAYEQYF
D: TRBD2
V: TRBV27
J: TRBJ2-7

DNA: TGTGCCAGCAGCTTAGGACTCGGGGCGAGCTCTGGAAACACCATATATTTT
CDR3: CASSLGLGASSGNTIYF
D: -
V: TRBV7-6
J: TRBJ1-3

DNA: TGTGCCAGCAGCTTATTCGGCGGATCGAACACTGAAGCTTTCTTT
CDR3: CASSLFGGSNTEAFF
D: -
V: TRBV11-2
J: TRBJ1-1